This T cell receptor beta chain was sequenced for a study of OX40 agonist ivuxolimab in advanced cancers. About the study as a whole: Ivuxolimab, which targeted the costimulatory receptor OX40 (CD134), was an agonistic, fully human IgG2 monoclonal antibody. Among the roughly 50 dose-escalation patients, around 19 had hepatocellular carcinoma, 15 or so melanoma, 9 renal cell carcinoma and 9 head and neck cancer. The paper reports the monotherapy dose-escalation portion (N of about 54 patients) of the phase I ivuxolimab trial. Partial responses occurred in three dose-escalation patients: two with cutaneous melanoma and one with hepatocellular carcinoma. Patients were allowed to have had prior anti-PD-1, anti-PD-L1 or anti-CTLA-4 therapy, and more than 35% of the dose-escalation patients had been treated with checkpoint inhibitors. Peripheral TCRbeta sequencing aimed to test whether ivuxolimab altered TCR sequence diversity and caused clonal T-cell expansion. A male proportion of roughly 85% and a mean age of approximately 62 years, ranging from about 23 to 90, were recorded for the dose-escalation cohort. Intravenous ivuxolimab was administered to patients every 2 weeks at six dose levels: 0.01, 0.1, 0.3, 1.5, 3 and 10 mg/kg. Study-wide findings and limitations: The antigen specificity of the peripheral T cells that underwent clonal expansion was not determined. In the 0.1-3.0 mg/kg groups, partial responders had among the lowest normalized peripheral clonal expansion, particularly in CD8+ T cells. Clonal expansion of both CD4+ and CD8+ blood T cells was observed from baseline to week 6 at doses 0.1 to 3.0 mg/kg. Low levels of normalized T-cell clonal expansion were also seen in some nonresponding patients. After ivuxolimab, more expanded clones were found on average in CD8+ T cells than in CD4+ T cells.

To sequence the TCRbeta CDR3 region, genomic DNA was isolated from the sorted cells. The immunoSEQ Assay was used for sequencing of TCRbeta CDR3 regions. The immuneACCESS repertoire file appears here via TCRdb, limited to in-frame rearrangements. These files lack a portion of the clones; in checked studies, under half of the deficit traces to unresolved V genes, and the cause of the others is not known. The sample table holds 35,000 to 55,000 clones, of which 85% to 95% were seen once. The ten largest clones add up to 9.5% to 12% of the sample. V lost 3 bases and J lost 0 bases; the stretch between them is 12 bases long. Reading the germline V gene gives CDR1 MNHNS and CDR2 SASEGT. Including cysteine and phenylalanine, the CDR3 has 16 amino acids. Here the CDR3 DNA is all that survives: 48 bases in frame from base 1. Worth noting for this clone: No cognate antigen has been identified for it. Nothing much larger sits one base from this clone, and base qualities are not available.

The trial excluded patients who had a history of autoimmune disease or who were on systemic immunosuppression. Peripheral blood for TCR sequencing was collected from all dose cohorts at baseline, on cycle 4 day 1, and on cycle 7 day 1. The samples were taken from a phase I, first-in-human, multicenter, open-label dose-escalation trial of ivuxolimab. Adults with locally advanced or metastatic melanoma, renal cell, hepatocellular, or head and neck squamous cell carcinoma were enrolled in the trial. Before TCR sequencing, CD4+ T cells and CD8+ T cells from peripheral blood were sorted into separate populations.

The sequence came from an adult with an advanced solid tumor such as melanoma, head and neck, liver or kidney cancer. Material: CD4+ or CD8+ T cells sorted from blood, obtained in a trial of the OX40 agonist ivuxolimab. Recombination linked TRBV6-1 to TRBJ1-5; the D gene lacks a confident call. The DNA sequence reads TGTGCCAGCAGTGATCGCGGGTTTGGTAGCAATCAGCCCCAGCATTTT. Translated, this gives CASSDRGFGSNQPQHF.